The 20 T cell receptor beta chains given below trace back to one sample, sequenced in a study of cytomegalovirus exposure and HLA in healthy donors. PCR employed 60 Vbeta and 13 Jbeta primers. This table comes from immunoSEQ multiplex PCR, and its TCRdb copy is limited to in-frame clones, with some not included. In the table there are around 100,000 clones, around three quarters of which are singletons. Material for sequencing was PBMCs. The receptors originated from a man over 45 in good health and CMV-seropositive.

The chain couples TRBV7-2 to TRBJ2-2, with 10 nucleotides matching TRBD1. Germline CDR1 is SGHTA and CDR2 is FQGNSA. There are 15 residues in the CDR3. V lost 6 bases and J lost 3; bases outside the gene matches: 4. DNA of the CDR3: TGTGCCAGCAGTTCGGGACAGGGGTACACCGGGGAGCTGTTTTTT. Amino acid sequence: CASSSGQGYTGELFF.

This clone appeared a few times. The identical CDR3 is also encoded by other nucleotide sequences in the sample. The chain has TRBV4-2 and TRBJ2-7, with 8 bases that match TRBD2. V lost 3 bases to trimming and J lost 3 bases; unmatched junction nucleotides: 7. The CDR3 is 15 residues long. From germline, CDR1 is LGHNA and CDR2 YNFKEQ. The CDR3 nucleotides are TGTGCCAGCAGCCAGCGGCTAGCGGGCGGCTACGAGCAGTACTTC. Protein sequence: CASSQRLAGGYEQYF.

The genes are TRBV29-1 and TRBJ2-5; 8 bases are shared with TRBD2. The CDR3 runs 15 residues. Germline V gene lookup returns CDR1 SQVTM and CDR2 ANQGSEA. V trimming: 1 base; J trimming: 4 bases; junction bases outside the gene matches: 8. The CDR3 region has the DNA TGCAGCGTTGAAGGGGGGACTAGAGGGATAGAGACCCAGTACTTC. It translates to CSVEGGTRGIETQYF.

This chain joins TRBV28 and TRBJ1-1; tentative D call: TRBD1 (5 bases). This CDR3 spans 15 amino acids. V shed 4 bases and J shed 5 bases, with 17 bases lying between them. Per germline, CDR1 MDHEN and CDR2 SYDVKM. CDR3 nucleotide sequence: TGTGCCAGCAGTTCGAGGGGCCGGGGGGGAACTGAAGCTTTCTTT. This codes for CASSSRGRGGTEAFF. The full variable domain, in which reference TRBV28 and TRBJ1-1 provide the parts outside the CDR3, is DVKVTQSSRYLVKRTGEKVFLECVQDMDHENMFWYRQDPGLGLRLIYFSYDVKMKEKGDIPEGYSVSREKKERFSLILESASTNQTSMYLCASSSRGRGGTEAFFGQGTRLTVV.

A few counts support this clone. For the CDR3, the DNA is TGTGCCAGCAGCTTCACAGGGGCCTACGAGCAGTACTTC. Protein sequence: CASSFTGAYEQYF. The chain recombines TRBV7-9 with TRBJ2-7; TRBD1 aligns across 7 bases. V lost 3 bases to trimming and J lost 2 bases; unmatched junction nucleotides: 1. This CDR3 has 13 amino acids. The germline CDR1 and CDR2 sequences are SEHNR and FQNEAQ (reference sequence).

This chain joins TRBV2 and TRBJ1-5, with unresolved D. V lost 2 bases and J 7 bases, leaving 12 bases between the germline ends. Germline CDR1 reads SNHLY; CDR2 reads FYNNEI. The CDR3 length is 14 residues. CDR3 coding DNA: TGTGCCAGCAGTGAAAGAACAAGAGGGCAGCCCCAGCATTTT. This sequence encodes CASSERTRGQPQHF.

The rearrangement links TRBV6-1 to TRBJ1-1; no firm D call. The germline V and J ends were trimmed by 6 bases and 0 bases, with 14 bases remaining between them. This CDR3 spans 15 amino acids. Germline CDR1 MNHNS, CDR2 SASEGT. The CDR3 protein is CASRAMEAMNTEAFF. The CDR3 DNA follows: TGTGCCAGCAGGGCAATGGAGGCTATGAACACTGAAGCTTTCTTT.

For this clone: One end of the junction does not line up with germline, which may come from a read error. The genes are TRBV7-9 and TRBJ2-7, with a possible D match to TRBD2 (6 bases). The CDR3 has 17 amino acids. Looked up from germline, CDR1 is SEHNR and CDR2 is FQNEAQ (reference sequence). Here the CDR3 DNA reads TGTTCCAGCAGCTTAGGGTTTGAGGGAGGTAATACCTACGAGCAGTACTTC. Amino acid sequence: CSSSLGFEGGNTYEQYF.

The rearrangement joins TRBV5-1 to TRBJ1-1; TRBD1 aligns across 10 bases. V lost 4 bases, J lost 8 bases, and 8 bases stayed unmatched. The CDR3 sequence is 14 residues long. Germline V gives CDR1 SGHRS, CDR2 YFSETQ. CDR3 sequence: CASSPTGGSLEAFF. The CDR3 region has the DNA TGCGCCAGCAGCCCGACAGGGGGCTCTCTAGAAGCTTTCTTT. Full variable domain (outside the CDR3, taken from reference TRBV5-1 and TRBJ1-1): KAGVTQTPRYLIKTRGQQVTLSCSPISGHRSVSWYQQTPGQGLQFLFEYFSETQRNKGNFPGRFSGRQFSNSRSEMNVSTLELGDSALYLCASSPTGGSLEAFFGQGTRLTVV.

The rearrangement uses TRBV7-8 and TRBJ1-2; maybe TRBD1 (5 bases). CDR3 length equals 15 residues. The V gene's germline CDR1 is SGHVS and CDR2 FQNEAQ. Trimming stripped 0 bases from V and 3 bases from J, with 11 bases between. DNA of the CDR3: TGTGCCAGCAGCTTAGCTTTCGACAGTTACTATGGCTACACCTTC. Its translation is CASSLAFDSYYGYTF.

The rearrangement links TRBV19 to TRBJ2-3; D may be TRBD2 (5 bases). CDR1 and CDR2 from the germline V gene are LNHDA and SQIVND (reference sequence). Trimming pared 9 bases from V and 5 bases from J, leaving 18 bases between. This CDR3 region has 14 residues. CDR3 sequence (DNA): TGTGCCAGCGCCACCGCTCCCCGGGGAGATACGCAGTATTTT. It specifies CASATAPRGDTQYF. Full variable domain (outside the CDR3, taken from reference TRBV19 and TRBJ2-3): DGGITQSPKYLFRKEGQNVTLSCEQNLNHDAMYWYRQDPGQGLRLIYYSQIVNDFQKGDIAEGYSVSREKKESFPLTVTSAQKNPTAFYLCASATAPRGDTQYFGPGTRLTVL.

This clone has only one observation. The CDR3 DNA is TGTGCCAGCTCACCTCAACAGGGGAGGCACAATGAGCAGTTCTTC. Translated, it gives CASSPQQGRHNEQFF. The genes are TRBV18 and TRBJ2-1; weak D call: TRBD1 (7 bases). Trimming shortened V by 3 bases and J by 5 bases, and 14 bases separated the two germline ends. This CDR3 has 15 residues. CDR1 KGHSH and CDR2 LQKENI come from the germline V gene. Together with reference TRBV18 and TRBJ2-1, the CDR3 gives the full variable domain: NAGVMQNPRHLVRRRGQEARLRCSPMKGHSHVYWYRQLPEEGLKFMVYLQKENIIDESGMPKERFSAEFPKEGPSILRIQQVVRGDSAAYFCASSPQQGRHNEQFFGPGTRLTVL.

V gene TRBV10-2 combines with J gene TRBJ1-1; possibly TRBD1 for D (6 bases). V was pared by 2 bases and J by 1 base, with 11 bases between. The CDR3 has 15 residues. Germline V CDR1 and CDR2: WSHSY, SAAADI. The CDR3 loop reads CASSERDRPNTEAFF. Written as DNA, the CDR3 is TGCGCCAGCAGTGAGCGTGACAGGCCGAACACTGAAGCTTTCTTT.

This chain uses TRBV5-1 with TRBJ2-3, with D uncertain. The CDR3 consists of 12 residues. The germline V and J ends were trimmed by 2 bases and 5 bases, with 6 bases remaining between them. Per the germline V gene, CDR1 is SGHRS and CDR2 is YFSETQ. The CDR3 coding sequence is TGCGCCAGCAGCTTTGACAAAGATACGCAGTATTTT. Translating it yields CASSFDKDTQYF.

CDR3 amino acids: CASSFSISYEQYF. CDR3 DNA: TGTGCCAGCAGTTTCAGTATCTCCTACGAGCAGTACTTC. This chain joins TRBV6-5 and TRBJ2-7; D gene unclear. The CDR3 runs 13 residues. Trimming took off 4 bases at V and 0 bases at J, with 7 bases between the two ends. CDR1 is MNHEY and CDR2 is SVGAGI in the germline V gene.

DNA for the CDR3: TGTGCCAGCAGCGTTTCCGGGACTTATTACGAGCAGTACTTC. This translates into CASSVSGTYYEQYF. The chain is built from TRBV9 and TRBJ2-7, with D perhaps TRBD2 (6 bases). CDR1 and CDR2 from the germline V gene are SGDLS and YYNGEE. Deletions cut 2 bases from V and 4 bases from J, with 13 bases between. The CDR3 is made up of 14 amino acids.

The V call is TRBV7-3, the J call TRBJ2-3, with 13 nucleotides matching TRBD2. The length of the CDR3 is 17 residues. V dropped 5 bases and J dropped 4; count of bases not matched to a gene: 9. Germline V gene lookup returns CDR1 SGHTA and CDR2 FQGTGA. Written as DNA, the CDR3 is TGTGCCAGCAGCCCAACTAGCGGGAGGGCCGGGGCAGATACGCAGTATTTT. This translates into CASSPTSGRAGADTQYF.

The rearrangement links TRBV9 to TRBJ2-1; 9 nucleotides line up with TRBD2. The CDR3 is made up of 17 amino acids. V shed 4 bases, J shed 5 bases, and the junction held 13 bases outside the gene matches. The V gene's germline CDR1 is SGDLS and CDR2 YYNGEE. The CDR3 DNA sequence: TGTGCCAGCAGCAAGACCTTAGCGGGGGACGGAGACAATGAGCAGTTCTTC. As protein: CASSKTLAGDGDNEQFF.

V gene TRBV7-3 combines with J gene TRBJ1-2, with 9 bases lining up with TRBD1. This CDR3 spans 15 amino acids. Trimming at V came to 3 bases and at J to 4 bases, leaving 6 bases not matched to a gene. CDR1 and CDR2 from the germline V gene are SGHTA and FQGTGA. Written as DNA, the CDR3 is TGTGCCAGCAGCTTCACGGGACAGGGACCCTATGGCTACACCTTC. Protein: CASSFTGQGPYGYTF.

The chain carries TRBV7-2 and TRBJ1-2, with D uncertain. From germline, CDR1 is SGHTA and CDR2 FQGNSA. The CDR3 has 13 residues. The ends were cut back, 4 bases at V and 8 bases at J, with 14 bases in the middle. CDR3 region: CASSSGNLEGYTF. CDR3 bases: TGTGCCAGCAGCTCTGGTAACTTAGAAGGCTACACCTTC. The complete variable domain, with remaining parts taken from reference TRBV7-2 and TRBJ1-2, reads GAGVSQSPSNKVTEKGKDVELRCDPISGHTALYWYRQSLGQGLEFLIYFQGNSAPDKSGLPSDRFSAERTGGSVSTLTIQRTQQEDSAVYLCASSSGNLEGYTFGSGTRLTVV.